The 24 T cell receptor beta chains reported below all come from one sample, sequenced in a study of T cells in Graves' hyperthyroidism and ophthalmopathy. It was RNA transcripts that yielded the amplified TCR beta CDR3 regions. With the HTBI primer set, the TCR CDR3 went through a first round of RT-PCR. TCRdb independently ran MiXCR on the multiplex PCR reads; one entry per CDR3 protein. The top ten clones hold almost 35% of a sample with hundreds of thousands of distinct CDR3 sequences, approximately 15% of them seen once. The sequencing input was blood. The receptor set was obtained from a woman between 35 and 50 years old with Graves' ophthalmopathy.

Of note for this clonotype: A much larger clone lies one base from this, so it may be a read error. The V gene is TRBV27, the J gene TRBJ1-4; D not certain. Germline V gene data show CDR1 as MNHEY and CDR2 as SMNVEV (reference sequence). The length of the CDR3 is 12 residues. The CDR3 region has the DNA TGTGCCAGCAGTCCGCCCAATGAAAGACTGTTTTTT. It specifies CASSPPNERLFF.

This clonotype was seen many times. This chain uses TRBV25-1 with TRBJ2-3; 8 nucleotides agree with TRBD1. Germline V gives CDR1 MGHDK, CDR2 SYGVNS. The junction had 9 bases not matched to a gene; V was cut back by 1 base and J by 6 bases. The CDR3 consists of 16 residues. The CDR3 sequence: CASSELNRGVGDTQYF. CDR3 sequence (DNA): TGTGCCAGCAGTGAATTAAACAGGGGGGTTGGTGATACGCAGTATTTT.

The chain couples TRBV7-6 to TRBJ2-5; a possible D gene is TRBD2 (5 bases). V was clipped by 0 bases and J by 2 bases, with 10 bases between them. Germline assignment: CDR1 SGHVS and CDR2 FNYEAQ. The CDR3 totals 15 residues. The CDR3 DNA sequence: TGTGCCAGCAGCTTAGCGAGGGCCCCTCAAGAGACCCAGTACTTC. It yields the protein CASSLARAPQETQYF.

The chain uses TRBV11-2 and TRBJ2-3, with D possibly matching TRBD2 (6 bases). Trimming removed 7 bases at V and 7 bases at J, with 21 bases between. The germline V gene has CDR1 SGHAT and CDR2 FQNNGV. The CDR3 covers 15 residues. The CDR3 here is CASTKTGLLNNTQYF. CDR3 sequence (DNA): TGTGCCAGCACTAAAACGGGACTCCTGAACAATACGCAGTATTTT.

Ten or more counts support this clonotype. J is TRBJ1-2 and V is TRBV15, with TRBD1 matching 10 bases. After removal of 1 base from V and 4 bases from J, the junction contained 0 bases not matched to a gene. The germline CDR1 and CDR2 sequences are LNHNV and YYDKDF (reference sequence). The CDR3 spans 14 residues. Here the CDR3 DNA reads TGTGCCACCAGCAGAGGGGACAGGGGCTATGGCTACACCTTC. Its translation is CATSRGDRGYGYTF.

The V gene is TRBV11-3, the J gene TRBJ2-2, with D unresolved. The CDR3 runs to 12 residues. CDR1 is SGHNT, CDR2 YENEEA, per germline. The ends were cut back, 3 bases at V and 7 bases at J, with 6 bases in the middle. The CDR3 spells CASSFPLGELFF. DNA of the CDR3: TGTGCCAGCAGCTTCCCACTCGGGGAGCTGTTTTTT.

This clonotype appeared a few times. The chain links TRBV28 to TRBJ1-5; D ambiguous. The CDR3 has 15 amino acids. CDR1 and CDR2 (germline): MDHEN, SYDVKM. V lost 5 bases, J lost 7 bases, and 18 bases lay in between. For the CDR3, the DNA is TGTGCCAGCAGTCAAAGGACTCCGGTGGAACAGCCCCAGCATTTT. This translates into CASSQRTPVEQPQHF.

This clonotype was observed many times. The genes are TRBV13 and TRBJ2-7; possibly TRBD1 for D (7 bases). The CDR3 consists of 17 residues. The germline V gene encodes CDR1 PRHDT and CDR2 FYEKMQ (reference sequence). The V end was cut by 2 bases, the J end by 0 bases, with 17 bases between. This chain's CDR3 is CASSLRRGPHRSYEQYF. The CDR3 bases are TGTGCCAGCAGCTTACGGAGGGGGCCCCATCGCTCCTACGAGCAGTACTTC.

This clonotype was picked up many times. The rearrangement links TRBV20-1 to TRBJ1-6; D perhaps matches TRBD1 (5 bases). The germline gives CDR1 DFQATT, CDR2 SNEGSKA (reference sequence). CDR3 length: 15 residues. V was cut by 3 bases and J by 5 bases, with 14 bases left in between. DNA of the CDR3: TGCAGTGCTAGTCGGGCAGGGAGGGATAATTCACCCCTCCACTTT. Translating gives CSASRAGRDNSPLHF.

V usage is TRBV5-1 and J usage is TRBJ2-3; tentative D call: TRBD2 (7 bases). This CDR3 has 21 residues. Trimming shortened V by 4 bases and J by 1 base, and 31 bases separated the two germline ends. CDR1 is SGHRS and CDR2 is YFSETQ in the germline V gene. The chain's CDR3 is CASSRRSRLEVGGARTDTQYF. CDR3 coding DNA: TGCGCCAGCAGCAGGCGTTCCAGATTGGAAGTGGGGGGGGCTCGCACAGATACGCAGTATTTT.

This clonotype was detected ten times or more. V and J are TRBV19 and TRBJ1-1, with 10 nucleotides matching TRBD1. The CDR3 has 15 amino acids. V trimming: 5 bases; J trimming: 5 bases; junction bases outside the gene matches: 8. CDR1 and CDR2 from the germline V gene are LNHDA and SQIVND (reference sequence). The CDR3 coding sequence is TGTGCCAGTAGTGCCCGACAGGGGGCAAGGACTGAAGCTTTCTTT. It translates to CASSARQGARTEAFF.

This clonotype was seen at least ten times. The V and J genes are TRBV25-1 and TRBJ2-7, with D unresolved. CDR1 MGHDK and CDR2 SYGVNS come from the germline V gene. CDR3 size: 16 residues. V was clipped by 6 bases and J by 0 bases, with 18 bases between them. The DNA for the CDR3 is TGTGCCAGCAGCGGCCACGCGGCCCCCTACTCCTACGAGCAGTACTTC. The encoded protein is CASSGHAAPYSYEQYF.

This clonotype was seen only a few times. This chain joins TRBV4-1 and TRBJ2-5, with D tentatively TRBD1 (6 bases). This CDR3 is built from 14 residues. V was clipped by 5 bases and J by 6 bases, with 16 bases between them. CDR1 and CDR2 from the germline V gene are MGHRA and YSYEKL. CDR3 in DNA: TGCGCCAGCAGCACCCAACAGGGTTTACAGACCCAGTACTTC. Protein: CASSTQQGLQTQYF.

This clonotype has ten or more counts. The chain links TRBV19 to TRBJ1-2; no definite D call. Germline loops: CDR1 LNHDA, CDR2 SQIVND (reference sequence). The V and J ends lost 6 bases and 8 bases respectively, with 19 bases between them. The CDR3 totals 14 residues. CDR3 residues: CASRTPGSPSGYTF. CDR3 bases: TGTGCCAGTAGGACTCCAGGCTCTCCTAGCGGCTACACCTTC.

The chain uses TRBV11-2 and TRBJ2-1; perhaps TRBD2 as D (6 bases). The CDR3 length is 16 residues. The V end lost 4 bases, the J end lost 2 bases, and 15 bases lay between the germline ends. From germline, CDR1 is SGHAT and CDR2 FQNNGV. CDR3 in amino acids: CASSSTRSRPYNEQFF. The CDR3 DNA follows: TGTGCCAGCAGCTCGACTAGGTCTCGGCCCTACAATGAGCAGTTCTTC.

The CDR3 nucleotides read TGTGCCAGTAGTATTGGGGACATCATTTCCGACTATGGCTACACCTTC. Translating it yields CASSIGDIISDYGYTF. This chain links TRBV19 with TRBJ1-2; TRBD1 is a possible D gene (6 bases). From germline, CDR1 is LNHDA and CDR2 SQIVND (reference sequence). V was shortened by 3 bases and J by 3 bases, with 17 bases between the two germline ends. The CDR3 length is 16 residues.

This clonotype was counted at least ten times. The V call is TRBV2, the J call TRBJ2-7; tentatively, D is TRBD1 (5 bases). V gave up 6 bases and J gave up 9 bases, with 9 bases separating them. Germline V gene data show CDR1 as SNHLY and CDR2 as FYNNEI. The CDR3 has 10 residues. CDR3 DNA: TGTGCCAGCAGACAGGACGGGCAGTACTTC. Protein product: CASRQDGQYF.

This clonotype was counted only a few times. The chain links TRBV11-2 to TRBJ1-6, with D tentatively TRBD1 (6 bases). Germline loops: CDR1 SGHAT, CDR2 FQNNGV. V was pared by 6 bases and J by 7 bases, with 16 bases between. The CDR3 consists of 15 residues. CDR3 DNA: TGTGCCAGCAGAACACACAGGGCCTGGAATTCACCCCTCCACTTT. Its translation is CASRTHRAWNSPLHF.

This clonotype appeared a few times. The chain couples TRBV4-2 to TRBJ2-3, with 11 bases that match TRBD2. Germline values: CDR1 LGHNA, CDR2 YNFKEQ. The CDR3 runs to 17 residues. The trim removed 1 base at V and 4 bases at J, leaving 7 bases unmatched. In nucleotides, the CDR3 is TGTGCCAGCAGCCAAGCGGCTAGCGGGGGGAGAGCAGATACGCAGTATTTT. It encodes CASSQAASGGRADTQYF.

In this sample, this clonotype turned up a few times. The chain combines TRBV20-1 with TRBJ2-1; possibly TRBD2 for D (5 bases). V lost 6 bases and J 1 base, leaving 13 bases between the germline ends. CDR1 is DFQATT and CDR2 is SNEGSKA in the germline V gene (reference sequence). The CDR3 length is 14 residues. The CDR3 reads CSAGLAGSYNEQFF. CDR3 in DNA: TGCAGTGCAGGTCTAGCCGGGTCCTACAATGAGCAGTTCTTC.

The chain links TRBV19 to TRBJ1-4; TRBD1 might be the D (6 bases). The CDR3 spans 14 residues. The V end was cut by 9 bases, the J end by 7 bases, with 18 bases between. Per the germline V gene, CDR1 is LNHDA and CDR2 is SQIVND (reference sequence). The CDR3 nucleotides read TGTGCCAGCAAATCAACAGGGAAGGGTGAAAAACTGTTTTTT. This codes for CASKSTGKGEKLFF.

In its sample, this clonotype was seen many times. The gene calls are TRBV10-3 and TRBJ1-1; 7 nucleotides agree with TRBD1. J gave up 6 bases and V 4 bases, and 17 bases lay outside the gene matches. CDR3 length equals 17 residues. The germline gives CDR1 ENHRY, CDR2 SYGVKD. The CDR3 region is CAISGDPRGGGIPEAFF. CDR3 DNA sequence: TGTGCCATCAGTGGAGACCCCAGGGGGGGGGGGATACCTGAAGCTTTCTTT.

This clonotype turned up a few times. The gene calls are TRBV19 and TRBJ1-2; D not certain. Per the germline V gene, CDR1 is LNHDA and CDR2 is SQIVND (reference sequence). Trimming shortened V by 5 bases and J by 4 bases, and 14 bases separated the two germline ends. CDR3 size: 14 residues. The CDR3 protein is CASSGLDRVYGYTF. In DNA, the CDR3 is TGTGCCAGTAGTGGGTTAGACCGAGTCTATGGCTACACCTTC.

This clonotype was seen only a few times. V usage is TRBV20-1 and J usage is TRBJ2-3, with TRBD2 identical over 14 bases. The CDR3 totals 17 residues. Germline loops: CDR1 DFQATT, CDR2 SNEGSKA (reference sequence). After removal of 5 bases from V and 2 bases from J, the junction contained 9 bases not matched to a gene. The CDR3 nucleotides read TGCAGTGCTCCCCCGGGACTAGCGGGAGCGTCCACAGATACGCAGTATTTT. Amino acid sequence: CSAPPGLAGASTDTQYF.